Below, 18 T cell receptor beta chains from the same sample are listed, as sequenced in a study of T cell changes during pregnancy in multiple sclerosis. Here immunoSEQ multiplex PCR was the method, and the copy in TCRdb shows in-frame clones only, minus some. There are roughly 28,000 clones in the sample; more than 90% occur only once, and approximately 5.9% lies in the top ten. Sequencing was performed on CD8+ T cells from peripheral blood mononuclear cells, taken before pregnancy. The source is a female donor with multiple sclerosis, enrolled in a pregnancy study.

The V call is TRBV27, the J call TRBJ1-5; a weak D match, TRBD1 (6 bases). V dropped 5 bases and J dropped 7 bases, with 15 bases sitting between them. The germline CDR1 and CDR2 sequences are MNHEY and SMNVEV (reference sequence). The CDR3 extends over 14 amino acids. The chain's CDR3 is CASSANRAGQPQHF. The CDR3, as DNA: TGTGCCAGCAGTGCCAACAGGGCCGGGCAGCCCCAGCATTTT.

The chain employs TRBV27 and TRBJ2-7; 8 bases fit TRBD2. This CDR3 region has 15 residues. The ends lost 2 bases at V and 4 bases at J; junction bases unmatched: 7. Per the germline V gene, CDR1 is MNHEY and CDR2 is SMNVEV (reference sequence). CDR3 bases: TGTGCCAGCAGTTTAGGACAGCGGGGGACTTACGAGCAGTACTTC. Translated: CASSLGQRGTYEQYF.

This chain joins TRBV7-8 and TRBJ1-1; TRBD1 matches 10 bases. The CDR3 consists of 16 residues. Trimming removed 1 base from V and 1 base from J; junction bases left unmatched: 3. Per germline, CDR1 SGHVS and CDR2 FQNEAQ. The CDR3 region is CASSLGTGGRNTEAFF. CDR3 sequence (DNA): TGTGCCAGCAGCTTAGGGACAGGGGGTAGGAACACTGAAGCTTTCTTT.

V is TRBV6-1 and J is TRBJ2-7; D might be TRBD1 (6 bases). In germline, CDR1 is MNHNS, CDR2 SASEGT. CDR3 length: 13 amino acids. Deletions cut 5 bases from V and 3 bases from J, with 11 bases between. CDR3 in amino acids: CASSTGIDYEQYF. The DNA for the CDR3 is TGTGCCAGCAGTACAGGGATAGACTACGAGCAGTACTTC.

The rearrangement links TRBV4-2 to TRBJ2-3; 12 bases map to TRBD2. The CDR3 is 19 amino acids. V lost 0 bases, J lost 3 bases, and 10 bases stayed unmatched. Germline V gene lookup returns CDR1 LGHNA and CDR2 YNFKEQ. The CDR3 DNA is TGTGCCAGCAGCCAAGAATTCCTAGCGGGAGGGAAGGGGACAGATACGCAGTATTTT. Translation: CASSQEFLAGGKGTDTQYF.

The chain carries TRBV27 and TRBJ2-3; no clear D. Germline values: CDR1 MNHEY, CDR2 SMNVEV (reference sequence). The V and J ends lost 2 bases and 4 bases respectively, with 7 bases between them. The CDR3 covers 13 residues. For the CDR3, the DNA is TGTGCCAGCAGTTTAGCGGAGTCAGATACGCAGTATTTT. This encodes CASSLAESDTQYF.

The chain combines TRBV5-1 with TRBJ2-3; D uncertain. This CDR3 spans 16 amino acids. Trimming took 7 bases from V and 0 from J, leaving 18 bases between them. Germline V lookup: CDR1 SGHRS, CDR2 YFSETQ. In DNA form, the CDR3 reads TGCGCCAGCCAACTTCGACGGAGCTCTAGCACAGATACGCAGTATTTT. Its translation: CASQLRRSSSTDTQYF.

The V call is TRBV9, the J call TRBJ1-1; TRBD1 matches at 8 bases. CDR1 is SGDLS and CDR2 is YYNGEE in the germline V gene. The trim removed 0 bases at V and 1 base at J, leaving 5 bases unmatched. This CDR3 spans 16 amino acids. The CDR3 region has the DNA TGTGCCAGCAGCGTAGGTACAGGGGGACGGAACACTGAAGCTTTCTTT. Translated: CASSVGTGGRNTEAFF.

The chain recombines TRBV7-9 with TRBJ1-1; D perhaps matches TRBD1 (5 bases). V lost 5 bases, J lost 6 bases, and 10 bases lay in between. The CDR3 sequence is 12 residues long. The germline gives CDR1 SEHNR, CDR2 FQNEAQ (reference sequence). The chain's CDR3 is CASSPGVSEAFF. CDR3 nucleotide sequence: TGTGCCAGCAGCCCGGGGGTCTCTGAAGCTTTCTTT.

The chain's CDR3 is CASSGSQGGTEAFF. Written as DNA, the CDR3 is TGTGCCAGCAGTGGATCCCAGGGTGGCACTGAAGCTTTCTTT. This chain uses TRBV2 with TRBJ1-1; tentative D call: TRBD1 (5 bases). Trimming removed 4 bases from V and 4 bases from J, with 13 bases in between. There are 14 residues in the CDR3. Germline lookup yields CDR1 SNHLY and CDR2 FYNNEI.

The CDR3, as DNA: TGTGCCAGCAGCGCAGGAGGGCGGCTTGACGAGCAGTACTTC. It translates to CASSAGGRLDEQYF. J is TRBJ2-7 and V is TRBV7-3; D possibly corresponds to TRBD2 (6 bases). V lost 5 bases to trimming and J lost 5 bases, with 16 bases between them. Germline lookup yields CDR1 SGHTA and CDR2 FQGTGA. CDR3 length: 14 amino acids.

The chain links TRBV9 to TRBJ2-1; the match to TRBD2 covers 7 bases. The germline CDR1 and CDR2 sequences are SGDLS and YYNGEE. The V gene end was trimmed by 0 bases and the J gene end by 2 bases; junction bases not matched to a gene: 8. The CDR3 covers 17 residues. CDR3 in amino acids: CASSVESSGGPYNEQFF. DNA of the CDR3: TGTGCCAGCAGCGTAGAATCTTCGGGAGGTCCCTACAATGAGCAGTTCTTC.

The V call is TRBV10-2, the J call TRBJ2-7; 8 nucleotides align to TRBD2. Germline V gene data show CDR1 as WSHSY and CDR2 as SAAADI. CDR3 length: 13 amino acids. Trimming removed 6 bases from V and 2 bases from J; junction bases left unmatched: 3. CDR3 in amino acids: CASRNSGTYEQYF. DNA of the CDR3: TGCGCCAGCAGGAATAGCGGGACCTACGAGCAGTACTTC.

In its sample, this clone was seen once. The chain couples TRBV7-8 to TRBJ2-7; D not certain. There are 13 residues in the CDR3. Germline V gene lookup returns CDR1 SGHVS and CDR2 FQNEAQ. Trimming took off 6 bases at V and 7 bases at J, with 16 bases between the two ends. The CDR3 loop reads CASRGTFPREQYF. The CDR3 coding sequence is TGTGCCAGCAGGGGCACCTTCCCCCGTGAGCAGTACTTC.

The J gene is TRBJ1-5, the V gene TRBV6-6; D remains ambiguous. Germline-derived CDR1 and CDR2 are MNHNY and SVGAGI (reference sequence). CDR3 length: 14 amino acids. Trimming pared 4 bases from V and 5 bases from J, leaving 12 bases between. The CDR3 protein is CASSLSFEDQPQHF. In DNA form, the CDR3 reads TGTGCCAGCAGTTTGAGTTTTGAGGATCAGCCCCAGCATTTT.

V gene TRBV7-9 combines with J gene TRBJ1-5; the match to TRBD1 covers 7 bases. V lost 3 bases to trimming and J lost 4 bases; unmatched junction nucleotides: 9. CDR1 and CDR2 from the germline V gene are SEHNR and FQNEAQ (reference sequence). CDR3 length equals 16 residues. The CDR3 is CASSFSHTGENQPQHF. The CDR3 nucleotides read TGTGCCAGCAGCTTCTCCCACACAGGGGAGAATCAGCCCCAGCATTTT.

The rearrangement uses TRBV4-1 and TRBJ1-2; 10 positions match TRBD1. In germline, CDR1 is MGHRA, CDR2 YSYEKL. V lost 5 bases to trimming and J lost 5 bases; unmatched junction nucleotides: 8. The CDR3 extends over 15 amino acids. CDR3 sequence: CASSSDRGGIYGYTF. The CDR3 region has the DNA TGCGCCAGCAGCTCGGACAGGGGGGGGATATATGGCTACACCTTC.

The genes are TRBV30 and TRBJ1-1; D gene uncertain. CDR3 length: 13 residues. Germline-derived CDR1 and CDR2 are GTSNPN and SVGIG (reference sequence). V was pared by 5 bases and J by 4 bases, with 14 bases between. CDR3 DNA sequence: TGTGCCTGGGGGGAGGGTTGGGGCACTGAAGCTTTCTTT. As protein: CAWGEGWGTEAFF.